The sample holds many counts of the clone carrying this T cell receptor beta chain. MiXCR was run by TCRdb on the reads, yielding one entry per CDR3 protein. The sample yields 300,000 to 400,000 distinct CDR3 sequences, 15% to 20% seen once. The data belong to a study of T cell repertoires in cytomegalovirus infection. Study summary: Public TCR beta signatures provided an indication of both CMV infection and a matching HLA type.

Germline lookup yields CDR1 SGHAT and CDR2 FQNNGV. This CDR3 is built from 15 residues. V shed 5 bases, J shed 0 bases, and the junction held 7 bases outside the gene matches. The sample taken for sequencing was PBMCs. The receptor comes from a human donor in good health (CMV status not recorded). Some clones in this sample may be carry-over from other donors' samples. The gene calls are TRBV11-2 and TRBJ2-7, with 7 bases fitting TRBD2. CDR3 in DNA: TGTGCCAGCAGCGCACTAGCGCCTACCTCCTACGAGCAGTACTTC. It translates to CASSALAPTSYEQYF.